The 10 T cell receptor beta chains presented below share a single source sample, sequenced in a study of blood T cell repertoires in COVID-19. Measured with immunoSEQ multiplex PCR; TCRdb has only the in-frame clones, and not every one. Altogether 210,000 or so clones are present, about four fifths being singletons, with the ten largest covering approximately 5.1%. Sequenced: peripheral blood. The receptor set was obtained from a woman aged 70-85 years with active or convalescent COVID-19.

The rearrangement links TRBV5-1 to TRBJ2-1, with D possibly TRBD2 on 5 matching bases. V was pared by 0 bases and J by 5 bases, with 12 bases between. In germline, CDR1 is SGHRS, CDR2 YFSETQ. This CDR3 has 15 amino acids. The CDR3 sequence is CASSLGSSDNNEQFF. DNA for the CDR3: TGCGCCAGCAGCTTGGGTAGTAGCGACAACAATGAGCAGTTCTTC.

The V call is TRBV4-1, the J call TRBJ2-7, with TRBD2 matching over 10 bases. This CDR3 has 17 amino acids. The germline gives CDR1 MGHRA, CDR2 YSYEKL. After removal of 1 base from V and 4 bases from J, the junction contained 10 bases not matched to a gene. This chain's CDR3 is CASSQAQVASGSYEQYF. The CDR3 nucleotides are TGCGCCAGCAGCCAAGCCCAGGTGGCTAGCGGGAGTTACGAGCAGTACTTC.

The J gene is TRBJ2-3, the V gene TRBV2, with 7 bases matching TRBD1. The CDR3 length is 13 residues. The germline gives CDR1 SNHLY, CDR2 FYNNEI. The V and J ends lost 9 bases and 7 bases, in that order; junction bases with no gene match: 10. This chain's CDR3 is CASEGSGGHTQYF. As DNA, the CDR3 is TGTGCCAGTGAGGGGTCAGGGGGACATACGCAGTATTTT.

This clone has a count of ten or more. In DNA form, the CDR3 reads TGTGCCAGCAGTACGGGACTCCTCACTGAAGCTTTCTTT. Translating gives CASSTGLLTEAFF. The V call is TRBV6-5, the J call TRBJ1-1, with a weak D call TRBD1 (5 bases). Germline V gives CDR1 MNHEY, CDR2 SVGAGI. The CDR3 runs 13 residues. Trimming pared 5 bases from V and 4 bases from J, leaving 11 bases between.

The chain carries TRBV9 and TRBJ2-3, with TRBD2 matching 8 bases. The CDR3 has 15 amino acids. V gave up 0 bases and J gave up 5 bases; unmatched junction bases: 5. Germline values: CDR1 SGDLS, CDR2 YYNGEE. CDR3 DNA: TGTGCCAGCAGCGTAGGTCCCCGGGGGGGAGATACGCAGTATTTT. This codes for CASSVGPRGGDTQYF.

This chain connects TRBV29-1 to TRBJ2-3; D is possibly TRBD2 (6 bases). V lost 3 bases to trimming and J lost 3 bases, with 7 bases between them. The CDR3 is 12 amino acids. Per the germline V gene, CDR1 is SQVTM and CDR2 is ANQGSEA. The CDR3 loop reads CSVEEGTDTQYF. CDR3 DNA sequence: TGCAGCGTTGAGGAGGGGACAGATACGCAGTATTTT.

This chain connects TRBV5-1 to TRBJ2-3; perhaps TRBD2 as D (7 bases). The CDR3 is made up of 15 amino acids. Germline V gene data show CDR1 as SGHRS and CDR2 as YFSETQ. V was clipped by 7 bases and J by 5 bases, with 20 bases between them. As DNA, the CDR3 is TGCGCCAGCGCAAACAGGGAGGGTGTCCTAGATACGCAGTATTTT. Its translation: CASANREGVLDTQYF.

In this sample, this clone turned up a few times. The genes are TRBV29-1 and TRBJ1-3; TRBD1 matches 7 bases. The V gene's germline CDR1 is SQVTM and CDR2 ANQGSEA. The ends lost 0 bases at V and 4 bases at J; junction bases unmatched: 9. The CDR3 covers 16 residues. CDR3 loop: CSVEERKGAVGNTIYF. The CDR3 DNA reads TGCAGCGTTGAAGAGAGGAAGGGGGCGGTAGGAAACACCATATATTTT.

The chain carries TRBV1 and TRBJ2-3; the table calls TRBD1, which could not be checked here. TRBV1 is shown as a pseudogene. The CDR3 spans 17 residues. The CDR3 bases are TGCACCAGCAGCCAAGTTCAAGGGGGAGAGGAAACAGATACGCAGTATTTT. It translates to CTSSQVQGGEETDTQYF.

The rearrangement links TRBV5-1 to TRBJ2-7, with 10 positions matching TRBD2. The CDR3 loop spans 19 amino acids. The V gene end was trimmed by 4 bases and the J gene end by 2 bases; junction bases not matched to a gene: 18. Germline V gene lookup returns CDR1 SGHRS and CDR2 YFSETQ. CDR3 amino acids: CASSHTPSTGTSATYEQYF. The CDR3 DNA follows: TGCGCCAGCAGCCACACCCCGAGTACCGGGACTAGCGCCACCTACGAGCAGTACTTC.